The 32 T cell receptor beta chains reported below all come from one sample, sequenced in a study of blood T cell repertoires in COVID-19. Sequenced by immunoSEQ multiplex PCR; TCRdb stores in-frame clones only, minus some. The table lists about 170,000 clones, around 82% of them singletons, with roughly 6.4% in the top ten. The sequenced sample was peripheral blood. The receptors stem from a woman in her thirties or forties with COVID-19, enrolled during active disease.

CDR3 nucleotide sequence: TGTGCCTGGAGTTGGGACAGGGCCTACGAGCAGTACTTC. It specifies CAWSWDRAYEQYF. This chain uses TRBV30 with TRBJ2-7, with 9 bases aligning to TRBD1. This CDR3 comprises 13 residues. Per germline, CDR1 GTSNPN and CDR2 SVGIG (reference sequence). V was clipped by 2 bases and J by 2 bases; unmatched bases: 1. The full variable domain, with the rest looked up from reference TRBV30 and TRBJ2-7, is SQTIHQWPATLVQPVGSPLSLECTVEGTSNPNLYWYRQAAGRGLQLLFYSVGIGQISSEVPQNLSASRPQDRQFILSSKKLLLSDSGFYLCAWSWDRAYEQYFGPGTRLTVT.

CDR3 sequence reads: CAWTLHSPGELFF. The DNA of the CDR3 is TGTGCCTGGACCCTCCACTCCCCCGGGGAGCTGTTTTTT. This chain links TRBV30 with TRBJ2-2; no clear D gene. The germline V and J ends were trimmed by 4 bases and 6 bases, with 12 bases remaining between them. Germline V CDR1 and CDR2: GTSNPN, SVGIG (reference sequence). The CDR3 covers 13 residues.

The chain combines TRBV2 with TRBJ2-1; D possibly corresponds to TRBD2 (5 bases). Germline CDR1 is SNHLY and CDR2 is FYNNEI. This CDR3 spans 12 amino acids. Trimming pared 6 bases from V and 6 bases from J, leaving 9 bases between. The CDR3 DNA follows: TGTGCCAGCAGGCCCGGGGTCAATGAGCAGTTCTTC. This gives the protein CASRPGVNEQFF.

The J gene is TRBJ2-1, the V gene TRBV11-3, with 7 bases matching TRBD2. The CDR3 length is 13 residues. Losses at the gene ends were 1 base for V and 7 bases for J; bases not matched to a gene: 1. Germline CDR1 reads SGHNT; CDR2 reads YENEEA. The CDR3 bases are TGTGCCAGCAGCTTAGGGGAGGGGAATGAGCAGTTCTTC. Translation gives CASSLGEGNEQFF.

The V call is TRBV19, the J call TRBJ1-2; TRBD1 aligns across 9 bases. Trimming took 8 bases from V and 6 from J; bases not matched to a gene: 1. This CDR3 contains 11 residues. Germline V gene lookup returns CDR1 LNHDA and CDR2 SQIVND (reference sequence). CDR3 bases: TGTGCCAGTCGGACAGGGGATGGCTACACCTTC. Amino acids: CASRTGDGYTF.

Only one count was recorded for this clone. The junction shows a germline mismatch at one end, possibly a read error. V usage is TRBV7-7 and J usage is TRBJ2-1; 9 bases are shared with TRBD1. This CDR3 comprises 16 residues. Germline lookup yields CDR1 SSHAT and CDR2 FNYEAQ (reference sequence). The DNA for the CDR3 is TGTGCTAGCAGCTCTCTACCGGGACAGGGTTACAATGAGCAGTTCTTC. Translated: CASSSLPGQGYNEQFF.

Concerning this clone: At one of its ends the junction is not consistent with the germline gene, which may arise from a read error. V and J are TRBV28 and TRBJ2-5, with TRBD2 identical over 8 bases. The germline V gene has CDR1 MDHEN and CDR2 SYDVKM. The CDR3 sequence is 13 residues long. The CDR3 is CASSSPGRGLGDF. DNA of the CDR3: TGTGCCAGCAGTTCACCGGGGCGGGGACTAGGTGACTTC.

The J gene is TRBJ1-5, the V gene TRBV12-3 or TRBV12-4; no clear D. This CDR3 comprises 13 residues. V lost 6 bases to trimming and J lost 0 bases, with 6 bases between them. DNA of the CDR3: TGTGCCAGCAGCCTTAATAGCAATCAGCCCCAGCATTTT. It specifies CASSLNSNQPQHF.

This clone was seen more than once but under ten times. The genes are TRBV6-5 and TRBJ1-4; 11 bases fit TRBD1. CDR3 length: 14 residues. V lost 7 bases and J lost 5; bases outside the gene matches: 3. From germline, CDR1 is MNHEY and CDR2 SVGAGI. CDR3 residues: CASMRDRGNEKLFF. The CDR3 region has the DNA TGTGCCAGCATGAGGGACAGGGGGAATGAAAAACTGTTTTTT.

The chain has TRBV15 and TRBJ2-7; D perhaps matches TRBD1 (6 bases). Trimming removed 1 base at V and 3 bases at J, with 16 bases between. This CDR3 is built from 16 residues. Germline loops: CDR1 LNHNV, CDR2 YYDKDF (reference sequence). The CDR3: CATSRGLQGHFYEQYF. For the CDR3, the DNA is TGTGCCACCAGCAGAGGCCTACAGGGACATTTCTACGAGCAGTACTTC.

The chain carries TRBV28 and TRBJ2-3, with 8 bases identical to TRBD2. The CDR3 has 14 amino acids. V lost 8 bases and J lost 0; bases outside the gene matches: 4. The germline V gene has CDR1 MDHEN and CDR2 SYDVKM. CDR3 amino acids: CASLAGTSTDTQYF. The CDR3, as DNA: TGTGCCAGCCTAGCGGGTACTAGCACAGATACGCAGTATTTT.

The chain employs TRBV5-6 and TRBJ2-1, with D maybe TRBD2 (6 bases). Between the trimmed V and J ends, which lost 4 bases and 0 bases, there was a span of 17 bases. The CDR3 covers 17 residues. CDR1 and CDR2 (germline): SGHDT, YYEEEE. CDR3 in DNA: TGTGCCAGCAGCCCTGATTCTAGCGCTAGCTCCTACAATGAGCAGTTCTTC. Translation: CASSPDSSASSYNEQFF.

J is TRBJ2-2 and V is TRBV18, with TRBD2 identical over 8 bases. From germline, CDR1 is KGHSH and CDR2 LQKENI. Losses at the gene ends were 3 bases for V and 2 bases for J; bases not matched to a gene: 8. The CDR3 is 17 amino acids. The chain's CDR3 is CASSPVTAGENTGELFF. As DNA, the CDR3 is TGTGCCAGCTCACCGGTCACAGCGGGGGAAAACACCGGGGAGCTGTTTTTT. The full variable domain, completed using reference TRBV18 and TRBJ2-2, is NAGVMQNPRHLVRRRGQEARLRCSPMKGHSHVYWYRQLPEEGLKFMVYLQKENIIDESGMPKERFSAEFPKEGPSILRIQQVVRGDSAAYFCASSPVTAGENTGELFFGEGSRLTVL.

This clone appeared a few times. The V gene is TRBV28, the J gene TRBJ2-1; 9 bases line up with TRBD1. Trimming took 10 bases from V and 10 from J; bases not matched to a gene: 29. Germline CDR1 reads MDHEN; CDR2 reads SYDVKM. The CDR3 length is 19 residues. CDR3 loop: CAITLETLNLETGGREQFF. CDR3 sequence (DNA): TGTGCCATCACGTTGGAGACGCTGAACCTCGAGACAGGGGGTCGGGAGCAGTTCTTC.

Points on this clone: Other DNA sequences of this sample code for an identical CDR3. CDR3 sequence: CASSPVGGSNTGELFF. The CDR3 nucleotides read TGTGCCAGCAGCCCGGTCGGGGGATCGAACACCGGGGAGCTGTTTTTT. J is TRBJ2-2 and V is TRBV5-4; D perhaps matches TRBD2 (6 bases). The CDR3 is 16 amino acids. Trimming stripped 4 bases from V and 0 bases from J, with 13 bases between. From germline, CDR1 is SGHNT and CDR2 YYREEE (reference sequence).

The gene calls are TRBV2 and TRBJ1-1, with D perhaps TRBD1 (5 bases). The CDR3 contains 12 residues. The V end was cut by 6 bases, the J end by 5 bases, with 10 bases between. Per germline, CDR1 SNHLY and CDR2 FYNNEI. CDR3: CASSREGTEAFF. Written as DNA, the CDR3 is TGTGCCAGCAGCAGGGAGGGGACTGAAGCTTTCTTT.

This rearrangement joins TRBV4-2 to TRBJ2-3; D gene unclear. Trimming took 0 bases from V and 3 from J, leaving 22 bases between them. Germline-derived CDR1 and CDR2 are LGHNA and YNFKEQ. CDR3 size: 19 residues. The CDR3 protein is CASSQDMFPTACVTDTQYF. The CDR3 DNA follows: TGTGCCAGCAGCCAAGATATGTTCCCGACTGCATGCGTAACAGATACGCAGTATTTT.

CDR3 sequence (DNA): TGTGCCAGCAGTTCCCCTTATTGGCAGTTCTTC. Its translation is CASSSPYWQFF. The chain employs TRBV28 and TRBJ2-1; no firm D call. CDR1 MDHEN and CDR2 SYDVKM come from the germline V gene. The CDR3 sequence is 11 residues long. With 4 bases removed from V and 12 bases from J, the gap between germline ends came to 10 bases.

V usage is TRBV19 and J usage is TRBJ2-5; 10 nucleotides match TRBD2. In germline, CDR1 is LNHDA, CDR2 SQIVND (reference sequence). J gave up 0 bases and V 5 bases, and 6 bases lay outside the gene matches. This CDR3 is 16 amino acids long. The CDR3 nucleotides read TGTGCCAGTAGTCCAGGACTAGCGGAGTACCAAGAGACCCAGTACTTC. Amino acid sequence: CASSPGLAEYQETQYF.

The chain combines TRBV6-6 with TRBJ1-1; TRBD1 is a possible D gene (5 bases). The length of the CDR3 is 13 residues. V lost 2 bases to trimming and J lost 11 bases, with 15 bases between them. The germline gives CDR1 MNHNY, CDR2 SVGAGI (reference sequence). CDR3 in DNA: TGTGCCAGCAGTTACCCCGAAACAGGAGCGGCTTTCTTT. It is translated as CASSYPETGAAFF.

The chain links TRBV28 to TRBJ2-1, with TRBD1 matching over 7 bases. V was pared by 6 bases and J by 0 bases, with 8 bases of the junction left unmatched. This CDR3 region has 16 residues. CDR1 is MDHEN and CDR2 is SYDVKM in the germline V gene. CDR3 sequence reads: CASSRTGTASYNEQFF. CDR3 DNA sequence: TGTGCCAGCAGCCGAACCGGGACAGCCTCCTACAATGAGCAGTTCTTC.

The chain joins TRBV7-9 to TRBJ1-6; the match to TRBD1 covers 7 bases. With 4 bases clipped from V and 6 bases from J, the junction kept 3 bases outside the gene matches. Looked up from germline, CDR1 is SEHNR and CDR2 is FQNEAQ (reference sequence). The CDR3 totals 14 residues. CDR3 amino acids: CASSYRDSNSPLHF. CDR3 coding DNA: TGTGCCAGCAGCTACCGGGACAGTAATTCACCCCTCCACTTT.

This clone was seen a handful of times. V gene TRBV6-1 combines with J gene TRBJ1-2; TRBD1 might be the D (6 bases). Trimming removed 2 bases from V and 4 bases from J, with 8 bases in between. Germline-derived CDR1 and CDR2 are MNHNS and SASEGT. The CDR3 runs 13 residues. The chain's CDR3 is CASSERGGYGYTF. In DNA form, the CDR3 reads TGTGCCAGCAGTGAAAGGGGGGGCTATGGCTACACCTTC.

The V call is TRBV5-4, the J call TRBJ1-1, with D possibly TRBD1 on 5 matching bases. Germline V gene sequence: CDR1 SGHNT, CDR2 YYREEE (reference sequence). The CDR3 is made up of 14 amino acids. Trimming took off 0 bases at V and 1 base at J, with 7 bases between the two ends. DNA for the CDR3: TGTGCCAGCAGCTTGGCCGACAGGAACACTGAAGCTTTCTTT. It encodes CASSLADRNTEAFF.

The rearrangement links TRBV5-4 to TRBJ2-6; D is perhaps TRBD1 (6 bases). V was trimmed by 2 bases and J by 3 bases, leaving 15 bases between them. The CDR3 has 17 amino acids. Germline V gene sequence: CDR1 SGHNT, CDR2 YYREEE (reference sequence). The CDR3 protein is CASSFRQASGGANVLTF. The CDR3 coding sequence is TGTGCCAGCAGCTTTCGACAGGCGTCAGGTGGGGCCAACGTCCTGACTTTC.

V usage is TRBV7-9 and J usage is TRBJ2-5, with D tentatively TRBD2 (6 bases). The CDR3 runs to 15 residues. V was clipped by 5 bases and J by 2 bases, with 15 bases between them. Germline CDR1 is SEHNR and CDR2 is FQNEAQ (reference sequence). CDR3 sequence (DNA): TGTGCCAGCAGCCCTCTTTGGGGGGAACAAGAGACCCAGTACTTC. Protein sequence: CASSPLWGEQETQYF.

This clone was counted between two and nine times. This sequence joins TRBV6-4 and TRBJ2-2; TRBD2 is a possible D gene (6 bases). The CDR3 totals 14 residues. From germline, CDR1 is MRHNA and CDR2 SNTAGT. V was shortened by 3 bases and J by 3 bases, with 8 bases between the two germline ends. CDR3 nucleotide sequence: TGTGCCAGCAGTGAAGTAGCGGACACCGGGGAGCTGTTTTTT. It codes for CASSEVADTGELFF.

The chain employs TRBV4-1 and TRBJ2-7; D remains ambiguous. Looked up from germline, CDR1 is MGHRA and CDR2 is YSYEKL. V was trimmed by 1 base and J by 0 bases, leaving 13 bases between them. This CDR3 contains 16 residues. CDR3: CASSQVGSPSSYEQYF. CDR3 nucleotide sequence: TGCGCCAGCAGCCAAGTTGGCAGTCCTAGCTCCTACGAGCAGTACTTC.

V and J are TRBV5-4 and TRBJ1-5; no reliable D call. Deletions cut 0 bases from V and 7 bases from J, with 5 bases between. The germline gives CDR1 SGHNT, CDR2 YYREEE (reference sequence). The CDR3 consists of 12 residues. DNA for the CDR3: TGTGCCAGCAGCTTGGCGGGACAGCCCCAGCATTTT. This translates into CASSLAGQPQHF. Filled out from reference TRBV5-4 and TRBJ1-5, the complete variable domain reads ETGVTQSPTHLIKTRGQQVTLRCSSQSGHNTVSWYQQALGQGPQFIFQYYREEENGRGNFPPRFSGLQFPNYSSELNVNALELDDSALYLCASSLAGQPQHFGDGTRLSIL.

V gene TRBV10-3 combines with J gene TRBJ2-2, with a tentative D call TRBD1 (6 bases). CDR3 length equals 14 residues. The V gene lost 11 bases and the J gene lost 2 bases, with 15 bases spanning the gap. CDR1 ENHRY and CDR2 SYGVKD come from the germline V gene. Here the CDR3 DNA reads TGTGCCGTGGGGGCAGGGGCCAACACCGGGGAGCTGTTTTTT. Translated: CAVGAGANTGELFF.

The J gene is TRBJ1-2, the V gene TRBV11-3; D is ambiguous. V was shortened by 2 bases and J by 1 base, with 5 bases between the two germline ends. The germline CDR1 and CDR2 sequences are SGHNT and YENEEA. The CDR3 extends over 13 amino acids. CDR3 sequence (DNA): TGTGCCAGCAGCTTACAGGTTAACTATGGCTACACCTTC. Its translation is CASSLQVNYGYTF.

This sequence joins TRBV5-1 and TRBJ1-1, with a possible D match to TRBD1 (5 bases). V was shortened by 4 bases and J by 1 base, with 14 bases between the two germline ends. The germline CDR1 and CDR2 sequences are SGHRS and YFSETQ. The CDR3 is made up of 15 amino acids. The CDR3 DNA reads as TGCGCCAGCAGCGCTTCGGGACTTACGAACACTGAAGCTTTCTTT. Protein sequence: CASSASGLTNTEAFF.